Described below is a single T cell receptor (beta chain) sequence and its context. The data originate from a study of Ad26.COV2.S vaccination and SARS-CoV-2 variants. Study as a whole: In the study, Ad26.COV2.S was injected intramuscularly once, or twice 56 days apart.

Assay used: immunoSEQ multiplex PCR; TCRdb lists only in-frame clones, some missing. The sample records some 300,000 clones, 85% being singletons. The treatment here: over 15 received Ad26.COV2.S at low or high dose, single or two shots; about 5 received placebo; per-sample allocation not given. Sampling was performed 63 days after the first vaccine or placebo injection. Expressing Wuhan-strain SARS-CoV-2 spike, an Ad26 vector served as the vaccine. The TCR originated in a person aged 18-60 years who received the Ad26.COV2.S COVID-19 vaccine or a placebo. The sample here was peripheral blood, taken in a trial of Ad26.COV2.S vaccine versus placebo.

CDR3 region: CSASYGLVYGYTF. For the CDR3, the DNA is TGCAGTGCTAGTTATGGATTGGTATATGGCTACACCTTC. V gene TRBV20-1 combines with J gene TRBJ1-2, with unresolved D. Germline lookup yields CDR1 DFQATT and CDR2 SNEGSKA (reference sequence). CDR3 length: 13 residues. Trimming took off 3 bases at V and 5 bases at J, with 13 bases between the two ends.